The sequence of this TCR beta chain was determined in a study of identical twins. TCRdb itself ran the 5' RACE reads through MiXCR, one entry per CDR3 protein. The sample consists of about 1.7 million distinct CDR3 sequences, around 33% of them appearing once. The CDR3 length is 16 residues. J lost 11 bases, V lost 5 bases, and 16 bases had no gene match. The germline gives CDR1 DFQATT, CDR2 SNEGSKA (reference sequence). The sequence derives from a newborn girl in good health. Sequencing used cord blood. The J gene is TRBJ2-5, the V gene TRBV20-1, with 14 bases identical to TRBD2. For the CDR3, the DNA is TGCAGTGCTTGGACTAGCGGGAGGCAATCCTACAATGAGCAGTACTTC. Its protein is CSAWTSGRQSYNEQYF.